This T cell receptor beta chain was observed in a study of synovial regulatory T cells in juvenile arthritis. As for the study in general: Treatments: a few naive, 6 or 7 methotrexate, one methotrexate plus infliximab, one unknown. Study conclusions and caveats: Synovial Tregs shared more CDR3 sequences with iaTregs than other blood Tregs. Compared with other blood Treg cells, inflammation-associated Treg cells had reduced TCR diversity.

Repertoires were generated with immunoSEQ multiplex PCR, while TCRdb's copy carries only in-frame clones and drops some. The ten most abundant clones cover 3% to 4% of a sample with 930 or so clones. This CDR3 region has 13 residues. No DNA has been recorded. Looked up from germline, CDR1 is SGHAT and CDR2 is FQNNGV. Its frequency marks this clone as medium-sized. No antigen is known for it. The specimen was Treg cells from blood. Subset specified: HLA-DR+ inflammation-associated blood Treg cells. The source of this sequence is a donor younger than 30 with juvenile idiopathic arthritis. This chain connects TRBV11-2 to TRBJ2-1; there is no DNA to check the TCRdb D call of TRBD2. The CDR3 loop reads CASSFGVKNEQFF.